This T cell receptor (beta chain) was documented in a study of T cell repertoires in cytomegalovirus infection. This clonotype was seen repeatedly, ten times or more. The antigen is undetermined. Trimming pared 7 bases from V and 8 bases from J, leaving 15 bases between. The CDR3 is made up of 13 amino acids. In germline, CDR1 is LNHDA, CDR2 SQIVND (reference sequence). TCRdb reanalysed the reads using MiXCR and keeps one entry per CDR3 protein. Among fewer than 850,000 distinct CDR3 sequences listed, 25% to 35% were seen once. This sample comprised cultured CD8+ T cells from PBMCs, obtained from culture after CMV antigen stimulation. The sequence was collected from a human donor in good health (CMV status not recorded). Some clones in this sample may be carry-over from other donors' samples. V usage is TRBV19 and J usage is TRBJ1-5, with no clear D. Here the CDR3 DNA reads TGTGCCAGTACCTTGGTATTGTGGGAGCCCCAGCATTTT. Translation: CASTLVLWEPQHF. The full variable domain, in which reference TRBV19 and TRBJ1-5 provide the parts outside the CDR3, is DGGITQSPKYLFRKEGQNVTLSCEQNLNHDAMYWYRQDPGQGLRLIYYSQIVNDFQKGDIAEGYSVSREKKESFPLTVTSAQKNPTAFYLCASTLVLWEPQHFGDGTRLSIL.